This section outlines one TCR beta chain sequence together with its context. Its antigen is undetermined. TCRdb's table, derived via immunoSEQ multiplex PCR, lists solely in-frame clones and lacks some. The table has about 130,000 clones, around 90% seen once; the top ten hold 4% to 5.5%. The data originate from a study of T cell responses to AZD1222 COVID-19 vaccine. Study-level findings and limits: At baseline, seropositivity was found in only six or seven AZD1222 recipients. Sampling that yielded the repertoires occurred only after the peak T cell response. Along spike, vaccine-associated CD4 TCRs were found throughout, with dominance at 160-218 and 743-854. Two doses of AZD1222 preceded a rise in Spike-specific TCR breadth and depth.

The CDR3 runs 15 residues. The V gene end was trimmed by 6 bases and the J gene end by 4 bases; junction bases not matched to a gene: 8. Germline V CDR1 and CDR2: MDHEN, SYDVKM. The V and J genes are TRBV28 and TRBJ1-4; the match to TRBD1 covers 7 bases. The sequenced sample was peripheral blood, obtained on day 0 of MenACWY control vaccination. This TCR was sampled from an adult in good health. CDR3 protein: CASRTRGQFNEKLFF. In nucleotides, the CDR3 is TGTGCCAGCAGGACCCGGGGACAGTTTAATGAAAAACTGTTTTTT.